These 9 T cell receptor beta chains came from one sample sequenced in a study of blood T cell repertoires in COVID-19. Generated by immunoSEQ multiplex PCR, the TCRdb table keeps only in-frame clones and is missing some. The sample has 200,000 to 300,000 clones; 83% are singletons. Input material: PBMCs or T cells enriched from blood (not recorded which). These receptor sequences come from a woman between 40 and 55 years old who had been exposed to COVID-19.

The V gene is TRBV12-5, the J gene TRBJ1-2, with 7 bases identical to TRBD1. This CDR3 comprises 14 residues. The V gene end was trimmed by 2 bases and the J gene end by 10 bases; junction bases not matched to a gene: 10. Germline V lookup: CDR1 LGHNT, CDR2 FRNRAP. The CDR3 spells CASGLIGQVSDYTF. As DNA, the CDR3 is TGTGCTAGTGGTTTGATTGGACAGGTCTCCGACTACACCTTC.

The chain recombines TRBV18 with TRBJ2-2, with D possibly matching TRBD1 (6 bases). V lost 4 bases and J lost 2, with 11 bases in between. Germline CDR1 KGHSH, CDR2 LQKENI. The CDR3 has 15 residues. CDR3 nucleotide sequence: TGTGCCAGCTCACGGACGGACAGAAACACCGGGGAGCTGTTTTTT. Translated, it gives CASSRTDRNTGELFF.

The chain recombines TRBV10-3 with TRBJ1-2, with a tentative D call TRBD1 (6 bases). Trimming stripped 7 bases from V and 5 bases from J, with 20 bases between. This CDR3 has 15 amino acids. The germline V gene encodes CDR1 ENHRY and CDR2 SYGVKD. The CDR3 is CAINAVQGGQYGYTF. In DNA, the CDR3 is TGTGCCATCAATGCAGTACAGGGCGGCCAGTATGGCTACACCTTC.

In DNA form, the CDR3 reads TGTGCCAGCAGTTTTGGTGGGAGGGATGAGCAGTTCTTC. Translation: CASSFGGRDEQFF. The chain employs TRBV28 and TRBJ2-1; TRBD2 aligns across 7 bases. This CDR3 has 13 amino acids. Germline V gene sequence: CDR1 MDHEN, CDR2 SYDVKM. V gave up 3 bases and J gave up 8 bases; unmatched junction bases: 4.

This clone has a handful of counts. The chain is built from TRBV3-1 (or the pseudogene TRBV3-2) and TRBJ2-1, with TRBD1 as a possible D gene (5 bases). CDR1 is LGHDT and CDR2 is YNNKEL in the germline V gene (reference sequence). With 2 bases removed from V and 2 bases from J, the gap between germline ends came to 10 bases. The CDR3 is made up of 15 amino acids. The CDR3 DNA is TGTGCCAGCAGCCAAAGGCTGACAGCCTACAATGAGCAGTTCTTC. Its translation is CASSQRLTAYNEQFF.

The CDR3 loop is CASSPGHNYEQYF. In DNA, the CDR3 is TGTGCCAGCAGTCCGGGACATAACTACGAGCAGTACTTC. The chain couples TRBV27 to TRBJ2-7; TRBD1 might be the D (6 bases). From germline, CDR1 is MNHEY and CDR2 SMNVEV (reference sequence). There are 13 residues in the CDR3. V gave up 5 bases and J gave up 3 bases, with 11 bases separating them.

The rearrangement uses TRBV9 and TRBJ1-3, with 11 bases matching TRBD1. The V gene's germline CDR1 is SGDLS and CDR2 YYNGEE. CDR3 size: 15 residues. V was clipped by 5 bases and J by 2 bases; unmatched bases: 3. The chain's CDR3 is CASRPDRGPGNTIYF. The CDR3 nucleotides read TGTGCCAGCAGGCCGGACAGGGGGCCTGGAAACACCATATATTTT.

The genes are TRBV30 and TRBJ1-2; TRBD1 matches 7 bases. The CDR3 totals 11 residues. V was clipped by 8 bases and J by 2 bases; unmatched bases: 2. CDR1 and CDR2 from the germline V gene are GTSNPN and SVGIG (reference sequence). The CDR3 protein is CARGQNYGYTF. Here the CDR3 DNA reads TGTGCCAGGGGACAGAACTATGGCTACACCTTC.

This clone was counted a few times. The chain employs TRBV29-1 and TRBJ2-2; 7 nucleotides agree with TRBD1. The CDR3 has 14 amino acids. V gave up 5 bases and J gave up 6 bases; unmatched junction bases: 9. The V gene's germline CDR1 is SQVTM and CDR2 ANQGSEA. Here the CDR3 reads CSVRRDSRAGELFF. The CDR3 region has the DNA TGCAGCGTTCGTCGGGACAGTAGGGCCGGGGAGCTGTTTTTT.